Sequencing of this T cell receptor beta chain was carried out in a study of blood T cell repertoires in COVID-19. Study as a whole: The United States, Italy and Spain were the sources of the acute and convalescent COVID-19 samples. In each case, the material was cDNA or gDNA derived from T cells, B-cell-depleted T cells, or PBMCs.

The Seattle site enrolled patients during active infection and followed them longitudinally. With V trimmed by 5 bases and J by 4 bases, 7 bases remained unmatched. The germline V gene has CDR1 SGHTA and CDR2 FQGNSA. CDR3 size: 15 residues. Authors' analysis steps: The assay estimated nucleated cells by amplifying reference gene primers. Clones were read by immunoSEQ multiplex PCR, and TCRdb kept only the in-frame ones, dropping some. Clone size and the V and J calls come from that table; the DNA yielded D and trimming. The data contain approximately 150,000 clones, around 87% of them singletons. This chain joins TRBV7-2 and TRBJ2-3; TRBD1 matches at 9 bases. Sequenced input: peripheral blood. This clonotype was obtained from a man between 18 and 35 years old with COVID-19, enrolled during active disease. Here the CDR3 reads CASSPRDRVPDTQYF. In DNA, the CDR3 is TGTGCCAGCAGCCCCCGGGACAGGGTTCCAGATACGCAGTATTTT. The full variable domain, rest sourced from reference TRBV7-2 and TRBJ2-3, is GAGVSQSPSNKVTEKGKDVELRCDPISGHTALYWYRQSLGQGLEFLIYFQGNSAPDKSGLPSDRFSAERTGGSVSTLTIQRTQQEDSAVYLCASSPRDRVPDTQYFGPGTRLTVL.